Below, one T cell receptor (beta chain) is given with its context. Only in-frame clones appear in the TCRdb table, and some are missing; sequencing was by immunoSEQ multiplex PCR. The sample has under 150,000 clones, nearly 95% seen once. The V gene's germline CDR1 is ENHRY and CDR2 SYGVKD. With 4 bases clipped from V and 6 bases from J, the junction kept 3 bases outside the gene matches. The CDR3 covers 13 residues. The data stem from a study of T cell responses to AZD1222 COVID-19 vaccine. V and J are TRBV10-3 and TRBJ1-5, with 7 bases lining up with TRBD1. Sample: peripheral blood, taken on day 0 of AZD1222 vaccination. The receptor's source is an adult in good health. CDR3 amino acids: CAISAGGGQPQHF. CDR3 DNA: TGTGCCATCAGTGCAGGGGGAGGTCAGCCCCAGCATTTT.